This TCR beta chain was captured by sequencing in a study of T cell changes during pregnancy in multiple sclerosis. Assay used: immunoSEQ multiplex PCR; TCRdb lists only in-frame clones, some missing. This sample carries 50,000 to 55,000 clones, approximately 91% of them seen once, and the ten largest clones take under 0.65%. This specimen consisted of CD4+ T cells from peripheral blood mononuclear cells, obtained in the third trimester of pregnancy. This TCR came from a female donor with multiple sclerosis, enrolled in a pregnancy study.

The CDR3 DNA reads TGTGCCAGTAGTATTAACGGTGAGGCTGAAGCTTTCTTT. Translating gives CASSINGEAEAFF. The chain is built from TRBV19 and TRBJ1-1; unclear D gene. Germline lookup yields CDR1 LNHDA and CDR2 SQIVND (reference sequence). V was shortened by 3 bases and J by 6 bases, with 11 bases between the two germline ends. The CDR3 loop spans 13 amino acids.